A selection of T cell receptor beta chains follows, all from one sample in a study of CD8 T cells in Susac syndrome. Using its own MiXCR run on the immunoSEQ multiplex PCR reads, TCRdb lists one record per CDR3 protein. The sample has 110,000 to 150,000 distinct CDR3 sequences; 95% are singletons. Sequencing used CD4+ T cells from PBMCs. The receptors shown here come from a human donor with Susac syndrome. Each CDR3 is given with its conserved first and last residue. D genes are given only for firm matches. Size is stated for part of the rows, as once, few or many counts, or as a class when the clone is expanded.

size	V	J	D	DNA	CDR3
-	TRBV29-1	TRBJ2-1	TRBD2	TGCAGCGTAGCCAAGACTAGCGGATTTCCACGGGAGCAGTTCTTC	CSVAKTSGFPREQFF
-	TRBV5-1	TRBJ2-3	-	TGCGCCAGCAGCCCAACCCCGACCTCCACAGATACGCAGTATTTT	CASSPTPTSTDTQYF
-	TRBV20-1	TRBJ2-3	-	TGCAGTGCTCCAGGAACAGGGAACACAGATACGCAGTATTTT	CSAPGTGNTDTQYF
-	TRBV7-9	TRBJ2-2	TRBD1	TGTGCCAGCAGCTTGGGGACAGGTCGGAACGGGGAGCTGTTTTTT	CASSLGTGRNGELFF
-	TRBV11-2	TRBJ1-2	TRBD1	TGTGCCAGCAGCTTAGGGGACAGGGGAATTGGCTACACCTTC	CASSLGDRGIGYTF
-	TRBV24-1	TRBJ2-7	-	TGTGCCACCAGTGATTCCGGGGACCCAACCTACGAGCAGTACTTC	CATSDSGDPTYEQYF
-	TRBV20-1	TRBJ2-5	TRBD2	TGCAGTGCTAGGAATTGGGGTTCGGGGGGAGAGACCCAGTACTTC	CSARNWGSGGETQYF
-	TRBV20-1	TRBJ1-1	-	TGCAGTGCTACCCCAGGGCGGGTGGGCACTGAAGCTTTCTTT	CSATPGRVGTEAFF
-	TRBV5-1	TRBJ1-1	TRBD1	TGCGCCAGCAGCTCAATCCCGACAGGGGACACTGAAGCTTTCTTT	CASSSIPTGDTEAFF
-	TRBV4-1	TRBJ2-1	TRBD1	TGCGCCAGCAGCCAGGATACAGGGGGCATTCGGGAGCAGTTCTTC	CASSQDTGGIREQFF
-	TRBV10-3	TRBJ1-2	-	TGTGCCATCAGTGGCGCCCGACAGAGCAACTATGGCTACACCTTC	CAISGARQSNYGYTF
-	TRBV28	TRBJ2-7	TRBD2	TGTGCCAGCCTCGGGACTAGCGGGAGTCAATCCTACGAGCAGTACTTC	CASLGTSGSQSYEQYF
-	TRBV20-1	TRBJ1-6	TRBD1	TGCAGTGCTAGTCTTAAAGGGACAGGGAATTCACCCCTCCACTTT	CSASLKGTGNSPLHF
-	TRBV29-1	TRBJ2-7	-	TGCAGCGCCAGGGAAACCTACGAGCAGTACTTC	CSARETYEQYF
-	TRBV20-1	TRBJ1-4	-	TGCAGTGCTAGAAGGGCAGGAAAAGAAAAACTGTTTTTT	CSARRAGKEKLFF
-	TRBV15	TRBJ2-5	-	TGTGCCACCAGCAGAGGCAGTTTCCAAGAGACCCAGTACTTC	CATSRGSFQETQYF
-	TRBV7-3	TRBJ1-1	TRBD1	TGTGCCAGCAACTTCGATCAGGGGGGAGCTTTCTTT	CASNFDQGGAFF
-	TRBV20-1	TRBJ2-7	TRBD2	TGCAGTGCTAAAGGCGGGAGAAAAGGGGACGAGCAGTACTTC	CSAKGGRKGDEQYF
-	TRBV28	TRBJ2-5	-	TGTGCCAGCAGTCGGTGGACTGGGCGGGAGACCCAGTACTTC	CASSRWTGRETQYF
-	TRBV20-1	TRBJ2-3	TRBD2	TGCAGCCCTTCCCGGGGCGGGAGTGGCGCAGATACGCAGTATTTT	CSPSRGGSGADTQYF
-	TRBV20-1	TRBJ2-7	-	TGCGCCACCGGGGGGCATAACGAGCAGTACTTC	CATGGHNEQYF
-	TRBV7-6	TRBJ2-3	-	TGTGCCAGCAGACAGGGTGTGGGATCACGCACAGATACGCAGTATTTT	CASRQGVGSRTDTQYF
-	TRBV9	TRBJ1-6	-	TGTGCCAGCAGCCCAAGACTGATAGATTCACCCCTCCACTTT	CASSPRLIDSPLHF
-	TRBV10-2	TRBJ2-3	TRBD2	TGCGCCAGCAGTGAATGTAGTCTTGCGAGCGGGGATTGCACAGATACGCAGTATTTT	CASSECSLASGDCTDTQYF
-	TRBV28	TRBJ2-1	TRBD1	TGTGCCAGCAGTTCACCTGCGGGACAGGGGAACAATGAGCAGTTCTTC	CASSSPAGQGNNEQFF
-	TRBV7-9	TRBJ2-1	TRBD2	TGTGCCAGCAGTTTCCGACTAGCGATTTACAATGAGCAGTTCTTC	CASSFRLAIYNEQFF
-	TRBV12-3/TRBV12-4	TRBJ2-7	TRBD1	TGTGCCAGCAGCGACAGGGGCCTCGATTACGAGCAGTACTTC	CASSDRGLDYEQYF
once	TRBV25-1	TRBJ2-5	-	TGTGCCAGCAGTGATACGGGACCCGCGGAGACCCAGTACTTC	CASSDTGPAETQYF
once	TRBV5-1	TRBJ2-7	TRBD2	TGCGCCAGCAGCTCGACTAGCGGGAGGGCCCCCGAGCAGTACTTC	CASSSTSGRAPEQYF
-	TRBV18	TRBJ1-1	-	TGTGCCAGCTCACCGTCGACACAGAACACTGAAGCTTTCTTT	CASSPSTQNTEAFF
-	TRBV27	TRBJ2-1	TRBD1	TGTGCCAGCAGTTCGCCGGGACAGGGAAGGGAGCAGTTCTTC	CASSSPGQGREQFF
-	TRBV6-5	TRBJ2-2	TRBD2	TGTGCCAGCAGACCTAGCGGGAGGGCCACCGGGGAGCTGTTTTTT	CASRPSGRATGELFF
-	TRBV6-5	TRBJ2-1	TRBD2	TGTGCCAGCAGTTACTCCCCACTAGCGGGGGGAACCTACAATGAGCAGTTCTTC	CASSYSPLAGGTYNEQFF
-	TRBV5-5	TRBJ2-3	TRBD2	TGTGCCAGCAGCTCAGGACTAGCGTATTCAGATACGCAGTATTTT	CASSSGLAYSDTQYF
-	TRBV2	TRBJ2-1	-	TGTGCCAGCAGTGAAGCGCGGCGGGGACGGTCCTACAATGAGCAGTTCTTC	CASSEARRGRSYNEQFF
-	TRBV28	TRBJ1-2	TRBD1	TGTGCCAGCAGCCCGGGACAGGCCTCATATGGCTACACCTTC	CASSPGQASYGYTF
-	TRBV5-1	TRBJ1-5	-	TGCGCCAGCAGCTGGGGGGAGGCAAATCAGCCCCAGCATTTT	CASSWGEANQPQHF
-	TRBV15	TRBJ1-3	-	TGTGCCACCAGCAGAGATTTTGTAGTATCGAACACCATATATTTT	CATSRDFVVSNTIYF
-	TRBV29-1	TRBJ2-5	-	TGCAGCACTGCTCCCTACGGGCAAGGAGAGACCCAGTACTTC	CSTAPYGQGETQYF
-	TRBV28	TRBJ2-1	TRBD2	TGTGCCAGCAGGGACCCGGGGGGATCCTACAATGAGCAGTTCTTC	CASRDPGGSYNEQFF